This entry concerns a single T cell receptor (beta chain). Its specificity is unknown. Other DNA sequences within the sample encode an identical CDR3. Trimming shortened V by 1 base and J by 5 bases, and 5 bases separated the two germline ends. Germline V gene lookup returns CDR1 MDHEN and CDR2 SYDVKM. This CDR3 has 12 residues. This entry comes from a study of beta chain features in type 1 diabetes. In the study overall: Comparable age, gender and cell yields were observed in patients relative to healthy donors.

Broader study findings: Moderate yet significant TCRB CDR3 shortening was seen in Type 1 diabetes patients in all four CD4+ subsets. For type 1 diabetes patients, VDJ junctions showed fewer insertions and more deletions.

Of the isolated RNA, all was reverse transcribed, and so the sequenced material was expressed TCRB transcripts. TCRdb's table, derived via immunoSEQ multiplex PCR, lists solely in-frame clones and lacks some. This table holds over 700,000 clones, 15% to 20% found once. The clonotype originates from a woman aged 18-29 years in good health. The genes are TRBV28 and TRBJ2-5; perhaps TRBD2 as D (5 bases). Sequencing used naive CD4+ T cells from blood. The CDR3 DNA is TGTGCCAGCAGTTTATCGGGGGAGACCCAGTACTTC. It translates to CASSLSGETQYF.